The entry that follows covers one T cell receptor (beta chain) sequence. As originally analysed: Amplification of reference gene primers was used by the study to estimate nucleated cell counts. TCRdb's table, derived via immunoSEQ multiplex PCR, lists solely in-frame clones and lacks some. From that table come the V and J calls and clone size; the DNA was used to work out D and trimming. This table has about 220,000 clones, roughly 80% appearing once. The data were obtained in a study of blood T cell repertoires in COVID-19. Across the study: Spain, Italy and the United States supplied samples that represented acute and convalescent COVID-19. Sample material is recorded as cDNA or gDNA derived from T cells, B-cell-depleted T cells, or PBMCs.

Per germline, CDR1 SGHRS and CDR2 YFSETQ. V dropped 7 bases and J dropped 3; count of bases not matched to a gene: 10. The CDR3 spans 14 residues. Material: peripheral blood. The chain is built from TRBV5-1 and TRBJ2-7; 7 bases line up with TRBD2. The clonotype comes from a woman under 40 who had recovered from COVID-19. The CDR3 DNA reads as TGCGCCAGCGGGTCGGGGCGGGAGTACTACGAGCAGTACTTC. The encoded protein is CASGSGREYYEQYF.